This TCR beta chain was found in a study of CD8 T cells in Susac syndrome. In blood CD8+ and CD4+ T cells, TCR beta underwent sequencing. Included as multiple sclerosis controls were treatment-naive patients who had stable or active relapsing-remitting disease. It was with random hexamers that roughly 0.5 to 1 ug RNA was reverse transcribed. A multiplex approach, immunoSEQ multiplex PCR, amplified TCR beta CDR3 across 54 Vbeta and 13 Jbeta. One entry per CDR3 protein, called by TCRdb with MiXCR from the immunoSEQ multiplex PCR reads. The sample lists more than 150,000 distinct CDR3 sequences, about 95% occurring once. Notes on this clonotype: A read error may account for a junction end that differs from germline.

CDR3 length: 15 amino acids. CDR1 and CDR2 (germline): LNHDA, SQIVND (reference sequence). The receptor was isolated from a human donor with multiple sclerosis. The sequencing input was CD8+ T cells from PBMCs. The chain joins TRBV19 to TRBJ1-1, with D possibly matching TRBD1 (6 bases). CDR3 nucleotides: TGTGCCAGTAGCATAGACAGGAGGAAGAACACTGAAGCTTTCTTT. This translates into CASSIDRRKNTEAFF.